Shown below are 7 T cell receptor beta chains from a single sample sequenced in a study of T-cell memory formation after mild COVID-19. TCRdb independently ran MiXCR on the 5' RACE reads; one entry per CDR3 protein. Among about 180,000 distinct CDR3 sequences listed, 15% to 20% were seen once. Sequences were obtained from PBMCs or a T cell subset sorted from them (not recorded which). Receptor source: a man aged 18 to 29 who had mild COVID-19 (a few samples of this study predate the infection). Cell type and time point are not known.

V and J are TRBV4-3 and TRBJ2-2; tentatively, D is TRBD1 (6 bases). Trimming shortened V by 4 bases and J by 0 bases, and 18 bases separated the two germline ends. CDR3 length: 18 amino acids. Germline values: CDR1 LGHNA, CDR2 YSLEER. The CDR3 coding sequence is TGCGCCAGCAGCCGGACCACCGGACAGCACGCGAACACCGGGGAGCTGTTTTTT. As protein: CASSRTTGQHANTGELFF.

CDR3 region: CASRDGRGVYGYTF. In nucleotides, the CDR3 is TGTGCCAGCAGAGACGGAAGGGGAGTCTATGGCTACACCTTC. The V call is TRBV6-5, the J call TRBJ1-2; the D gene is possibly TRBD1 (5 bases). Germline CDR1 is MNHEY and CDR2 is SVGAGI. The length of the CDR3 is 14 residues. The V end was cut by 6 bases, the J end by 4 bases, with 15 bases between.

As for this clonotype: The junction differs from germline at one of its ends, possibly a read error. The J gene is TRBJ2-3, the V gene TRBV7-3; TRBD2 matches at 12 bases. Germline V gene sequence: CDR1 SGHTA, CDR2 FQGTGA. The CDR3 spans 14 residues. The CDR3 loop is CASSLTSGGNTQYF. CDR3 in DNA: TGTGCCAGCAGCCTAACTAGCGGGGGGAATACGCAGTATTTT.

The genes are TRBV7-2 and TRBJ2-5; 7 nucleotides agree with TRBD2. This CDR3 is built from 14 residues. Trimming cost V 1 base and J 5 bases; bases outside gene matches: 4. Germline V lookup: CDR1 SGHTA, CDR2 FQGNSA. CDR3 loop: CASSLEVGGETQYF. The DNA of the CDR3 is TGTGCCAGCAGCTTAGAAGTGGGGGGGGAGACCCAGTACTTC.

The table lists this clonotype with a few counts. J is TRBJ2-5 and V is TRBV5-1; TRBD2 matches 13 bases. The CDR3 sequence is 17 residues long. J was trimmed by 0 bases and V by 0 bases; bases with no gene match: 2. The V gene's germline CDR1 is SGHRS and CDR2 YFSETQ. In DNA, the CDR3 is TGCGCCAGCAGCTTGGGACTAGCGGGGGGTAACCAAGAGACCCAGTACTTC. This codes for CASSLGLAGGNQETQYF.

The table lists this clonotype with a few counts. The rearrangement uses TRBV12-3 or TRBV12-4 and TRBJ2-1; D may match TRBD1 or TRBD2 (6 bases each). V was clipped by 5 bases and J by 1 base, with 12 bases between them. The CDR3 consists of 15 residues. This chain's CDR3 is CASSTTGRSYNEQFF. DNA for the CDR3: TGTGCCAGCAGTACAACAGGGAGGTCCTACAATGAGCAGTTCTTC.

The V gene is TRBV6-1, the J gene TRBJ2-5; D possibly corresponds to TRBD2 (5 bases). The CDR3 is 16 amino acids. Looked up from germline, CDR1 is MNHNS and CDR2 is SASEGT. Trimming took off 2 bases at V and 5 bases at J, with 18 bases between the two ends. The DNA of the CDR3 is TGTGCCAGCAGTGAAAGAACCCGGAGTGGGAGTGAGACCCAGTACTTC. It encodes CASSERTRSGSETQYF.